This is a list of T cell receptor beta chains from one sample in a study of naive and memory T cell subsets. TCRdb called the UMI-ligation and nested PCR reads again in MiXCR, with one record for every CDR3 protein. The top ten clones hold 0.085% to 0.11% of a sample with 140,000 to 150,000 distinct CDR3 sequences, roughly 22% of them seen once. The sequenced sample consisted of naive CD4+ T cells from blood. These receptor sequences come from a human donor in good health. Each CDR3 is given with its conserved first and last residue. A D gene is named only where the DNA matches it firmly. Rows may omit the clone size; those that give it use once, few, many or a size class.

>-|-|TRBJ1-4|TRBV29-1
CSVLGPGTEKLFF
TGCAGCGTCCTAGGCCCCGGCACTGAAAAACTGTTTTTT
>-|-|TRBJ1-2|TRBV29-1
CSAQGVTGYTF
TGCAGCGCCCAAGGGGTAACCGGCTACACCTTC
>-|-|TRBJ2-2|TRBV12-3/TRBV12-4
CASSLTGRGMNTGELFF
TGTGCCAGCAGTTTAACGGGAAGGGGGATGAACACCGGGGAGCTGTTTTTT
>-|TRBD1|TRBJ2-7|TRBV28
CASSSDRGPSHEQYF
TGTGCCAGCAGTTCCGACAGGGGGCCGAGTCACGAGCAGTACTTC
>few|TRBD2|TRBJ2-7|TRBV12-3/TRBV12-4
CASSSVAGPSYEQYF
TGTGCCAGCAGTTCCGTAGCGGGACCCTCCTACGAGCAGTACTTC
>few|TRBD2|TRBJ2-3|TRBV20-1
CSARLGSGSGTDTQYF
TGCAGTGCTAGATTGGGTAGCGGGAGTGGGACAGATACGCAGTATTTT
>once|-|TRBJ1-4|TRBV15
CATSRAGVAEKLFF
TGTGCCACCAGCAGAGCGGGGGTGGCTGAAAAACTGTTTTTT
>few|-|TRBJ2-6|TRBV7-2
CASSQPLAPGANVLTF
TGTGCCAGCAGCCAGCCTCTAGCGCCTGGGGCCAACGTCCTGACTTTC
>-|-|TRBJ1-1|TRBV6-1
CAGRKSNTEAFF
TGTGCCGGGAGAAAGTCGAACACTGAAGCTTTCTTT
>-|-|TRBJ1-1|TRBV11-2
CASSLAVPGLGTEAFF
TGTGCCAGCAGCTTAGCGGTCCCGGGTTTGGGCACTGAAGCTTTCTTT
>-|-|TRBJ2-1|TRBV14
CASSYWTPTSDEQFF
TGTGCCAGCTCATATTGGACGCCGACTTCCGATGAGCAGTTCTTC
>few|-|TRBJ2-1|TRBV12-3/TRBV12-4
CASRSHFNEQFF
TGTGCCAGCAGATCACACTTCAATGAGCAGTTCTTC
>-|TRBD1|TRBJ2-3|TRBV6-2/TRBV6-3
CASSYLVLDRGTDTQYF
TGTGCCAGCAGTTATCTTGTACTCGACAGGGGGACAGATACGCAGTATTTT
>-|-|TRBJ2-5|TRBV24-1
CATSDPRGDETQYF
TGTGCCACCAGTGACCCACGAGGGGACGAGACCCAGTACTTC
>few|-|TRBJ2-1|TRBV2
CATGLLWGNEQFF
TGTGCCACCGGCCTACTATGGGGCAATGAGCAGTTCTTC
>few|TRBD2|TRBJ2-1|TRBV20-1
CSASKREGLSNEQFF
TGCAGTGCTAGTAAGCGGGAGGGCCTAAGCAATGAGCAGTTCTTC
>few|-|TRBJ1-2|TRBV27
CASSFAGDTYGYTF
TGTGCCAGCTCATTCGCCGGAGATACCTATGGCTACACCTTC
>-|-|TRBJ2-1|TRBV12-3/TRBV12-4
CASSHGLINEQFF
TGTGCCAGCAGTCACGGACTAATCAATGAGCAGTTCTTC
>many|-|TRBJ2-1|TRBV7-7
CASSKTLARSYNEQFF
TGTGCCAGCAGCAAAACTCTAGCACGGTCCTACAATGAGCAGTTCTTC
>few|-|TRBJ2-5|TRBV7-9
CASSLVGDTKETQYF
TGTGCCAGCAGCTTAGTGGGAGACACCAAAGAGACCCAGTACTTC
>-|-|TRBJ2-3|TRBV20-1
CSARDPRSGGGYTDTQYF
TGCAGTGCTAGAGATCCCCGGTCGGGTGGCGGATACACAGATACGCAGTATTTT
>many|TRBD2|TRBJ2-7|TRBV29-1
CSVGLAGGHEQYF
TGCAGCGTTGGACTAGCGGGAGGGCACGAGCAGTACTTC
>many|TRBD1|TRBJ2-2|TRBV11-2
CASSSDRAGTGELFF
TGTGCCAGCAGCTCGGACAGGGCCGGGACCGGGGAGCTGTTTTTT
>-|TRBD1|TRBJ2-3|TRBV6-4
CASSRGTGPTDTQYF
TGTGCCAGCAGTCGGGGGACAGGGCCCACAGATACGCAGTATTTT
>-|-|TRBJ2-3|TRBV6-1
CASSGRVGARLDSTDTQYF
TGTGCCAGCAGTGGCCGGGTGGGGGCTCGACTAGACAGCACAGATACGCAGTATTTT
>few|TRBD1|TRBJ2-3|TRBV3-1
CASSDRVSADTQYF
TGTGCCAGCAGTGACAGGGTGAGCGCAGATACGCAGTATTTT
>-|TRBD2|TRBJ2-3|TRBV20-1
CSASGLLFNTDTQYF
TGCAGTGCCTCGGGACTACTATTTAACACAGATACGCAGTATTTT
>-|-|TRBJ2-2|TRBV5-4
CASSYHPQEGTGELFF
TGTGCCAGCAGCTACCACCCTCAGGAGGGAACCGGGGAGCTGTTTTTT
>few|TRBD1|TRBJ2-7|TRBV28
CASSLPGTGPYEQYF
TGTGCCAGCAGTCTTCCCGGGACAGGTCCCTACGAGCAGTACTTC
>-|TRBD1|TRBJ2-7|TRBV4-1
CASSLRQGATDEQYF
TGCGCCAGCAGCCTGAGACAGGGGGCTACAGACGAGCAGTACTTC
>few|-|TRBJ1-2|TRBV12-3/TRBV12-4
CASSFGSVYGYTF
TGTGCCAGCAGTTTTGGTTCCGTTTATGGCTACACCTTC
>few|TRBD1|TRBJ2-1|TRBV6-1
CASSEDRGNSDEQFF
TGTGCCAGCAGTGAGGACAGGGGGAACTCGGATGAGCAGTTCTTC
>-|TRBD2|TRBJ2-1|TRBV9
CASSPRRSGRASYNEQFF
TGTGCCAGCAGCCCGCGAAGGAGCGGGAGGGCCTCCTACAATGAGCAGTTCTTC
>-|-|TRBJ2-7|TRBV15
CATSRASLPDYEQYF
TGTGCCACCAGCAGAGCCAGCCTCCCAGACTACGAGCAGTACTTC
>-|TRBD2|TRBJ2-7|TRBV10-2
CASSGTSGAYEQYF
TGCGCCAGCAGTGGGACTAGCGGAGCCTACGAGCAGTACTTC
>few|TRBD2|TRBJ2-7|TRBV7-8
CASSRTSGAYEQYF
TGTGCCAGCAGTCGGACTAGCGGAGCCTACGAGCAGTACTTC
>-|-|TRBJ1-1|TRBV6-6
CASFFGSKAFF
TGTGCCAGCTTCTTCGGGAGTAAAGCTTTCTTT
>-|-|TRBJ1-2|TRBV5-1
CASSPERALLYGYTF
TGCGCCAGCAGCCCCGAAAGGGCTTTACTCTATGGCTACACCTTC
>-|-|TRBJ2-3|TRBV7-2
CASSSRVHPDTQYF
TGTGCCAGCAGCTCCCGGGTCCACCCAGATACGCAGTATTTT
>once|TRBD2|TRBJ2-5|TRBV20-1
CSASLPPLAGLETQYF
TGCAGTGCTAGTTTGCCCCCACTAGCGGGACTCGAGACCCAGTACTTC
>few|TRBD1|TRBJ2-5|TRBV6-6
CASSYFGQGTQETQYF
TGTGCCAGCAGTTACTTCGGACAGGGGACTCAAGAGACCCAGTACTTC
>-|-|TRBJ2-7|TRBV25-1
CASSDSRTVTYEQYF
TGTGCCAGCAGTGATTCTAGGACGGTAACCTACGAGCAGTACTTC
>-|-|TRBJ2-7|TRBV3-1
CASSRRGQPRQGVYEQYF
TGTGCCAGCAGCCGGAGGGGACAGCCAAGACAGGGCGTTTACGAGCAGTACTTC
>-|-|TRBJ2-7|TRBV20-1
CSAGTYEQYF
TGCAGTGCGGGAACCTACGAGCAGTACTTC
>few|TRBD2|TRBJ2-7|TRBV6-2/TRBV6-3
CASSFIRAGGRFYEQYF
TGTGCCAGCAGTTTTATTCGCGCGGGAGGGCGCTTTTACGAGCAGTACTTC
>-|-|TRBJ1-1|TRBV20-1
CSALPNRQDTEAFF
TGCAGTGCCCTCCCCAACAGACAGGACACTGAAGCTTTCTTT
>-|TRBD1|TRBJ1-2|TRBV3-1
CASRRTGGSGYTF
TGTGCCAGCCGCCGGACAGGGGGCTCTGGCTACACCTTC
>-|TRBD2|TRBJ2-7|TRBV20-1
CSARRPGLAGGRGSYEQYF
TGCAGTGCTCGGAGGCCGGGACTAGCGGGAGGACGAGGATCCTACGAGCAGTACTTC
>-|-|TRBJ1-1|TRBV7-3
CASSLSNTEAFF
TGTGCCAGCAGCTTAAGCAACACTGAAGCTTTCTTT
>many|-|TRBJ2-1|TRBV7-2
CASSAEALTSRTEQFF
TGTGCCAGCAGCGCAGAGGCGCTGACTTCTAGGACTGAGCAGTTCTTC
>-|TRBD1|TRBJ2-7|TRBV7-9
CASSLRETGGNYEQYF
TGTGCCAGCAGCCTTAGAGAGACAGGGGGCAATTACGAGCAGTACTTC
>few|-|TRBJ2-3|TRBV20-1
CSARTGPVWGTQYF
TGCAGTGCTCGGACTGGACCAGTTTGGGGTACGCAGTATTTT
>-|-|TRBJ1-1|TRBV10-1
CASSAGGPNTEAFF
TGCGCCAGCAGTGCGGGGGGTCCGAACACTGAAGCTTTCTTT
>-|-|TRBJ1-1|TRBV5-6
CASSLGVGARYTEAFF
TGTGCCAGCAGCTTAGGTGTCGGGGCGCGGTACACTGAAGCTTTCTTT